The 32 T cell receptor beta chains below all came from one sample that was sequenced in a study of blood T cell repertoires in COVID-19. Data came from immunoSEQ multiplex PCR; TCRdb stores just in-frame clones and leaves some out. Among 300,000 or so clones listed, more than 85% were seen once. The sample comprised peripheral blood. These receptors were taken from a woman in her twenties or thirties with COVID-19, enrolled during active disease.

The rearrangement links TRBV6-4 to TRBJ1-2, with 9 bases lining up with TRBD1. Germline CDR1 and CDR2: MRHNA and SNTAGT. With V trimmed by 5 bases and J by 6 bases, 16 bases remained unmatched. The CDR3 is 17 amino acids. Written as DNA, the CDR3 is TGTGCCAGCAGTAGATCGGGACAGGGTGTAGGTGCTAATGGCTACACCTTC. Translation: CASSRSGQGVGANGYTF.

The chain combines TRBV5-8 with TRBJ1-1, with D tentatively TRBD1 (5 bases). V lost 5 bases and J lost 1, with 12 bases in between. The CDR3 contains 14 residues. From germline, CDR1 is SGHTS and CDR2 YDEGEE. The CDR3 DNA follows: TGTGCCAGCAGATCGGGACTCGGGAACACTGAAGCTTTCTTT. Protein: CASRSGLGNTEAFF.

The V and J genes are TRBV5-6 and TRBJ1-6; TRBD1 agrees at 11 bases. Germline loops: CDR1 SGHDT, CDR2 YYEEEE. The length of the CDR3 is 17 residues. The J segment lost 6 bases and the V segment lost 2 bases, leaving 7 bases of the junction unmatched. This chain's CDR3 is CASSFRTGTGGNSPLHF. CDR3 nucleotide sequence: TGTGCCAGCAGCTTTAGAACCGGGACAGGGGGTAATTCACCCCTCCACTTT.

This clone came up once. The chain employs TRBV6-5 and TRBJ2-7; D not resolved. The CDR3 is 12 residues long. The V end was cut by 6 bases, the J end by 1 base, with 7 bases between. Germline V gene sequence: CDR1 MNHEY, CDR2 SVGAGI. The CDR3 bases are TGTGCCAGCAGCCCGACATCCTACGAGCAGTACTTC. It specifies CASSPTSYEQYF.

The CDR3 spells CASSTQGYNQPQHF. As DNA, the CDR3 is TGTGCCAGCAGTACACAGGGTTACAATCAGCCCCAGCATTTT. The V gene is TRBV28, the J gene TRBJ1-5, with D perhaps matching TRBD1 (6 bases). The ends were cut back, 5 bases at V and 3 bases at J, with 11 bases in the middle. The CDR3 is made up of 14 amino acids. The germline gives CDR1 MDHEN, CDR2 SYDVKM.

This chain links TRBV6-4 with TRBJ2-7, with a possible D match to TRBD1 (6 bases). CDR1 is MRHNA and CDR2 is SNTAGT in the germline V gene. This CDR3 contains 13 residues. V lost 0 bases, J lost 6 bases, and 9 bases lay in between. CDR3 region: CASSDSIGGEQYF. The CDR3 DNA sequence: TGTGCCAGCAGTGACTCGATAGGGGGCGAGCAGTACTTC.

The chain joins TRBV18 to TRBJ2-1; 9 bases fit TRBD1. Germline assignment: CDR1 KGHSH and CDR2 LQKENI. This CDR3 spans 14 amino acids. Unmatched junction bases numbered 7, after V lost 5 bases and J lost 8 bases. This CDR3 is CASSDGQGWDEQFF. Written as DNA, the CDR3 is TGTGCCAGCTCAGATGGACAGGGGTGGGATGAGCAGTTCTTC.

In its sample, this clone was seen once. The rearrangement joins TRBV4-1 to TRBJ1-2, with D maybe TRBD1 (5 bases). Germline V gene sequence: CDR1 MGHRA, CDR2 YSYEKL. V was trimmed by 1 base and J by 8 bases, leaving 8 bases between them. This CDR3 region has 12 residues. CDR3 nucleotides: TGCGCCAGCAGCCAAGGAAGGGGCGGCTACACCTTC. Translation: CASSQGRGGYTF.

The V and J genes are TRBV18 and TRBJ1-2, with unresolved D. V shed 4 bases and J shed 5 bases, with 14 bases lying between them. CDR1 is KGHSH, CDR2 LQKENI, per germline. There are 14 residues in the CDR3. CDR3 amino acids: CASSLDAEGYGYTF. The CDR3, as DNA: TGTGCCAGCTCACTCGATGCGGAAGGTTATGGCTACACCTTC.

The rearrangement links TRBV25-1 to TRBJ2-1; D remains unclear. CDR1 and CDR2 from the germline V gene are MGHDK and SYGVNS. The CDR3 totals 12 residues. V was shortened by 6 bases and J by 4 bases, with 7 bases between the two germline ends. The CDR3 sequence is CASSLSYNEQFF. CDR3 nucleotide sequence: TGTGCCAGCAGCCTGAGTTACAATGAGCAGTTCTTC.

This sequence joins TRBV7-6 and TRBJ1-1, with TRBD1 matching 7 bases. Unmatched junction bases numbered 6, after V lost 1 base and J lost 7 bases. CDR1 SGHVS and CDR2 FNYEAQ come from the germline V gene. This CDR3 has 14 residues. CDR3 loop: CASSLGDSLLEAFF. In DNA, the CDR3 is TGTGCCAGCAGCTTAGGGGACAGCCTCCTTGAAGCTTTCTTT. The variable domain in full, completed from reference TRBV7-6 and TRBJ1-1, reads GAGVSQSPRYKVTKRGQDVALRCDPISGHVSLYWYRQALGQGPEFLTYFNYEAQQDKSGLPNDRFSAERPEGSISTLTIQRTEQRDSAMYRCASSLGDSLLEAFFGQGTRLTVV.

The CDR3 DNA is TGTGCCAGCAGTGTCTGGGCCCCGGGACAGAGCTATAATTCACCCCTCCACTTT. Translation gives CASSVWAPGQSYNSPLHF. V usage is TRBV27 and J usage is TRBJ1-6, with 7 bases matching TRBD1. Germline values: CDR1 MNHEY, CDR2 SMNVEV (reference sequence). CDR3 length: 18 amino acids. V lost 5 bases and J lost 3; bases outside the gene matches: 13.

The chain carries TRBV29-1 and TRBJ1-5; D gene uncertain. Trimming left V 4 bases short and J 6 bases short, with 22 bases between. Germline CDR1 is SQVTM and CDR2 is ANQGSEA. The CDR3 runs 16 residues. The CDR3 is CSVGLGGPEKGQPQHF. The CDR3 DNA reads as TGCAGCGTTGGACTTGGCGGGCCAGAAAAGGGTCAGCCCCAGCATTTT.

V usage is TRBV2 and J usage is TRBJ2-2, with D possibly being TRBD2 (5 bases). CDR1 and CDR2 from the germline V gene are SNHLY and FYNNEI. Trimming shortened V by 10 bases and J by 5 bases, and 11 bases separated the two germline ends. The CDR3 loop spans 12 amino acids. CDR3 sequence (DNA): TGTGCCACCCCTGGGAGAACCGGGGAGCTGTTTTTT. This encodes CATPGRTGELFF.

The chain has TRBV4-1 and TRBJ1-3, with D unresolved. Germline loops: CDR1 MGHRA, CDR2 YSYEKL. V was clipped by 6 bases and J by 0 bases, with 6 bases between them. The CDR3 loop spans 13 amino acids. The CDR3 DNA follows: TGCGCCAGCAGGGGCAGCTCTGGAAACACCATATATTTT. This codes for CASRGSSGNTIYF.

This rearrangement joins TRBV27 to TRBJ2-1, with 9 bases fitting TRBD2. Per the germline V gene, CDR1 is MNHEY and CDR2 is SMNVEV (reference sequence). J was trimmed by 2 bases and V by 7 bases; bases with no gene match: 6. The CDR3 loop spans 15 amino acids. CDR3 sequence: CASKPKREAYNEQFF. The CDR3 DNA follows: TGTGCCAGCAAACCAAAGCGGGAGGCCTACAATGAGCAGTTCTTC.

The chain uses TRBV19 and TRBJ1-3; 8 bases match TRBD1. CDR1 and CDR2 from the germline V gene are LNHDA and SQIVND (reference sequence). The V and J ends lost 5 bases and 0 bases, in that order; junction bases with no gene match: 6. The CDR3 loop spans 16 amino acids. In DNA, the CDR3 is TGTGCCAGTAGTCCCGGACAGGGTTTCTCTGGAAACACCATATATTTT. Translation gives CASSPGQGFSGNTIYF. Complete variable domain (other parts from reference TRBV19 and TRBJ1-3): DGGITQSPKYLFRKEGQNVTLSCEQNLNHDAMYWYRQDPGQGLRLIYYSQIVNDFQKGDIAEGYSVSREKKESFPLTVTSAQKNPTAFYLCASSPGQGFSGNTIYFGEGSWLTVV.

This chain connects TRBV30 to TRBJ1-2; 7 nucleotides match TRBD1. Unmatched junction bases numbered 14, after V lost 5 bases and J lost 2 bases. CDR1 and CDR2 (germline): GTSNPN, SVGIG (reference sequence). This CDR3 region has 16 residues. In DNA, the CDR3 is TGTGCCTGGGAATCGACAGGGCGAAGTACAAACTATGGCTACACCTTC. Protein product: CAWESTGRSTNYGYTF.

The chain carries TRBV3-1 (or the pseudogene TRBV3-2) and TRBJ2-5, with 12 nucleotides matching TRBD2. Losses at the gene ends were 0 bases for V and 6 bases for J; bases not matched to a gene: 5. CDR3 length: 16 amino acids. CDR1 is LGHDT and CDR2 is YNNKEL in the germline V gene (reference sequence). This CDR3 reads CASSQDYGLAGQTQYF. CDR3 DNA sequence: TGTGCCAGCAGCCAAGATTACGGACTAGCGGGACAGACCCAGTACTTC.

This chain links TRBV7-6 with TRBJ2-1, with D possibly matching TRBD2 (6 bases). The length of the CDR3 is 17 residues. Per the germline V gene, CDR1 is SGHVS and CDR2 is FNYEAQ. Trimming pared 0 bases from V and 2 bases from J, leaving 14 bases between. CDR3 sequence: CASSLALAGPPYNEQFF. In DNA, the CDR3 is TGTGCCAGCAGCTTAGCGCTGGCGGGGCCCCCCTACAATGAGCAGTTCTTC.

The chain is built from TRBV28 and TRBJ1-1; 9 bases fit TRBD1. Germline V CDR1 and CDR2: MDHEN, SYDVKM. The CDR3 loop spans 12 amino acids. J lost 11 bases, V lost 6 bases, and 7 bases had no gene match. The CDR3 DNA sequence: TGTGCCAGCAGCCAAGGACAGGGGTCTGCTTTCTTT. Protein product: CASSQGQGSAFF.

This clone was counted between two and nine times. This specimen includes other DNA sequences encoding the same CDR3. The V call is TRBV11-2, the J call TRBJ1-3; D unclear. The CDR3 contains 17 residues. Trimming took 1 base from V and 0 from J, leaving 13 bases between them. Germline V gene lookup returns CDR1 SGHAT and CDR2 FQNNGV. The CDR3 loop is CASSLVAGPLSGNTIYF. In DNA, the CDR3 is TGTGCCAGCAGCTTAGTAGCCGGCCCCCTCTCTGGAAACACCATATATTTT.

The count of this clone is one. The chain combines TRBV30 with TRBJ1-3, with D perhaps matching TRBD1 (5 bases). This CDR3 region has 11 residues. V was shortened by 5 bases and J by 3 bases, with 5 bases between the two germline ends. The V gene's germline CDR1 is GTSNPN and CDR2 SVGIG (reference sequence). The CDR3 DNA sequence: TGTGCCTGGGACAGTGGAAACACCATATATTTT. This translates into CAWDSGNTIYF.

This chain joins TRBV19 and TRBJ2-5; D is possibly TRBD1 (5 bases). V lost 10 bases and J 2 bases, leaving 17 bases between the germline ends. The length of the CDR3 is 14 residues. Germline CDR1 LNHDA, CDR2 SQIVND (reference sequence). The CDR3 region is CATSTGRIQETQYF. The CDR3 region has the DNA TGTGCCACCTCTACAGGACGTATTCAAGAGACCCAGTACTTC.

A few counts support this clone. The genes are TRBV19 and TRBJ1-3; D uncertain. Germline lookup yields CDR1 LNHDA and CDR2 SQIVND (reference sequence). The CDR3 sequence is 14 residues long. Trimming pared 4 bases from V and 1 base from J, leaving 8 bases between. As DNA, the CDR3 is TGTGCCAGTAGTAAAGTGCAGTCTGGAAACACCATATATTTT. As protein: CASSKVQSGNTIYF. The variable domain in full, with the rest retrieved from reference TRBV19 and TRBJ1-3, is DGGITQSPKYLFRKEGQNVTLSCEQNLNHDAMYWYRQDPGQGLRLIYYSQIVNDFQKGDIAEGYSVSREKKESFPLTVTSAQKNPTAFYLCASSKVQSGNTIYFGEGSWLTVV.

V usage is TRBV24-1 and J usage is TRBJ1-1, with D possibly matching TRBD1 (5 bases). V lost 6 bases, J lost 0 bases, and 22 bases lay in between. Germline V CDR1 and CDR2: KGHDR, SFDVKD. There are 18 residues in the CDR3. The CDR3 loop is CATSLPSGGRSMNTEAFF. The CDR3 nucleotides are TGTGCCACCAGTCTCCCATCGGGGGGGAGGTCCATGAACACTGAAGCTTTCTTT.

V usage is TRBV29-1 and J usage is TRBJ2-3, with 8 bases aligning to TRBD1. The CDR3 is 18 amino acids. Germline V gives CDR1 SQVTM, CDR2 ANQGSEA. V dropped 2 bases and J dropped 1; count of bases not matched to a gene: 14. The DNA of the CDR3 is TGCAGCGTTGAATTTCTTCTTTTTGGGACAGGCCGCACAGATACGCAGTATTTT. It encodes CSVEFLLFGTGRTDTQYF.

The rearrangement links TRBV9 to TRBJ1-2; 7 bases fit TRBD1. Trimming at V came to 6 bases and at J to 6 bases, leaving 11 bases not matched to a gene. CDR1 and CDR2 (germline): SGDLS, YYNGEE. The CDR3 covers 14 residues. CDR3 nucleotide sequence: TGTGCCAGCACCTTGACAGGGACGGAAAATGGCTACACCTTC. It codes for CASTLTGTENGYTF.

J is TRBJ1-5 and V is TRBV6-1; D is undetermined. The germline V gene encodes CDR1 MNHNS and CDR2 SASEGT. The CDR3 length is 15 residues. Trimming took off 2 bases at V and 1 base at J, with 9 bases between the two ends. As DNA, the CDR3 is TGTGCCAGCAGTGAACCTTATTCGAGCAATCAGCCCCAGCATTTT. This codes for CASSEPYSSNQPQHF.

The chain recombines TRBV7-2 with TRBJ1-5; tentatively, D is TRBD1 (6 bases). This CDR3 is built from 16 residues. Trimming stripped 5 bases from V and 2 bases from J, with 16 bases between. Germline V gives CDR1 SGHTA, CDR2 FQGNSA. The CDR3 spells CASSPTGTPGNQPQHF. The CDR3 DNA reads TGTGCCAGCAGCCCCACAGGGACCCCTGGCAATCAGCCCCAGCATTTT.

The genes are TRBV5-1 and TRBJ2-6; perhaps TRBD2 as D (5 bases). The CDR3 extends over 16 amino acids. Germline CDR1 and CDR2: SGHRS and YFSETQ. V was shortened by 4 bases and J by 3 bases, with 14 bases between the two germline ends. CDR3 residues: CASSTGPRDGANVLTF. The CDR3 bases are TGCGCCAGCAGCACTGGGCCTCGGGATGGGGCCAACGTCCTGACTTTC. Drawing the rest from reference TRBV5-1 and TRBJ2-6, the complete variable domain is KAGVTQTPRYLIKTRGQQVTLSCSPISGHRSVSWYQQTPGQGLQFLFEYFSETQRNKGNFPGRFSGRQFSNSRSEMNVSTLELGDSALYLCASSTGPRDGANVLTFGAGSRLTVL.

As DNA, the CDR3 is TGTGCCAGTAGTTCCGACAGGGGAGGCAATCAGCCCCAGCATTTT. Its translation is CASSSDRGGNQPQHF. This rearrangement joins TRBV19 to TRBJ1-5; 8 nucleotides line up with TRBD1. Trimming took 5 bases from V and 2 from J; bases not matched to a gene: 5. Per germline, CDR1 LNHDA and CDR2 SQIVND (reference sequence). There are 15 residues in the CDR3.